This passage covers 10 T cell receptor beta chains from one sample sequenced in a study of blood T cell repertoires in COVID-19. The protocol was immunoSEQ multiplex PCR, while the TCRdb copy is restricted to in-frame clones and leaves out a portion. The sample gives more than 150,000 clones, about nine tenths of which show up once; less than 25% is in the top ten. Sequenced sample: peripheral blood. The source of these receptors is a man in his sixties or seventies with active or convalescent COVID-19.

This rearrangement joins TRBV3-1 (or the pseudogene TRBV3-2) to TRBJ1-5; D gene unclear. CDR1 and CDR2 from the germline V gene are LGHDT and YNNKEL (reference sequence). CDR3 length equals 13 residues. V lost 1 base and J lost 7, with 8 bases in between. CDR3: CASSQGGPQPQHF. CDR3 sequence (DNA): TGTGCCAGCAGCCAAGGAGGGCCCCAGCCCCAGCATTTT.

This clone was observed once. The J gene is TRBJ1-2, the V gene TRBV2; D unresolved. In germline, CDR1 is SNHLY, CDR2 FYNNEI. The V gene lost 3 bases and the J gene lost 4 bases, with 9 bases spanning the gap. CDR3 size: 13 residues. Written as DNA, the CDR3 is TGTGCCAGCAGTGACGGCGGAATCTATGGCTACACCTTC. Its translation: CASSDGGIYGYTF.

The chain has TRBV6-4 and TRBJ2-7, with TRBD2 matching over 7 bases. This CDR3 is built from 16 residues. Trimming took 4 bases from V and 2 from J; bases not matched to a gene: 11. Germline V gene data show CDR1 as MRHNA and CDR2 as SNTAGT. CDR3 sequence (DNA): TGTGCCAGCAGTGCTCCGCGCGGGAGTATGCCCTACGAGCAGTACTTC. Its translation is CASSAPRGSMPYEQYF.

V and J are TRBV29-1 and TRBJ2-7; 9 positions match TRBD1. Trimming cost V 4 bases and J 2 bases; bases outside gene matches: 3. CDR3 length: 13 residues. The germline V gene has CDR1 SQVTM and CDR2 ANQGSEA. The CDR3 DNA reads TGCAGCGTTGGGGGACAGGGCGCCTACGAGCAGTACTTC. Translated: CSVGGQGAYEQYF.

The chain couples TRBV15 to TRBJ1-2; D gene ambiguous. The CDR3 runs to 16 residues. Germline CDR1 is LNHNV and CDR2 is YYDKDF (reference sequence). V lost 4 bases to trimming and J lost 6 bases, with 21 bases between them. The CDR3 reads CATSIFPAAGSDGYTF. In DNA, the CDR3 is TGTGCCACCAGCATTTTCCCGGCCGCTGGGAGCGATGGCTACACCTTC.

The chain joins TRBV6-5 to TRBJ1-5; D is uncertain. Germline V gene lookup returns CDR1 MNHEY and CDR2 SVGAGI. CDR3 length: 15 amino acids. Trimming stripped 0 bases from V and 3 bases from J, with 9 bases between. The CDR3 loop reads CASSYSRNPNQPQHF. The CDR3 DNA is TGTGCCAGCAGTTACTCCAGGAACCCCAATCAGCCCCAGCATTTT.

The genes are TRBV7-2 and TRBJ2-1; TRBD2 aligns across 8 bases. Per germline, CDR1 SGHTA and CDR2 FQGNSA. Trimming at V came to 4 bases and at J to 9 bases, leaving 11 bases not matched to a gene. The CDR3 sequence is 15 residues long. The CDR3: CASSSERSGSPEQFF. The CDR3 DNA follows: TGTGCCAGCAGCTCGGAGCGAAGCGGGAGTCCTGAGCAGTTCTTC.

The chain carries TRBV12-3 or TRBV12-4 and TRBJ2-1; the match to TRBD1 covers 9 bases. This CDR3 comprises 13 residues. With V trimmed by 7 bases and J by 8 bases, 6 bases remained unmatched. In DNA, the CDR3 is TGTGCCAGCATTCCGGGACAGGGCGATGAGCAGTTCTTC. It specifies CASIPGQGDEQFF.

The rearrangement uses TRBV7-8 and TRBJ2-4; 8 nucleotides line up with TRBD1. Germline CDR1 is SGHVS and CDR2 is FQNEAQ. Trimming removed 5 bases from V and 3 bases from J; junction bases left unmatched: 6. The CDR3 has 15 residues. CDR3 loop: CASSTQGEGKNIQYF. CDR3 nucleotide sequence: TGTGCCAGCAGCACACAGGGGGAAGGCAAAAACATTCAGTACTTC.

V is TRBV6-5 and J is TRBJ1-2, with D tentatively TRBD1 (6 bases). CDR1 is MNHEY and CDR2 is SVGAGI in the germline V gene. The V end lost 7 bases, the J end lost 8 bases, and 20 bases lay between the germline ends. The CDR3 is 14 amino acids. Written as DNA, the CDR3 is TGTGCCAGCACAACCATCCAGGGGAGGGAGGGCTACACCTTC. It is translated as CASTTIQGREGYTF.